This is a list of T cell receptor beta chains from one sample in a study of control samples from healthy donors and cancer patients. The table came from immunoSEQ multiplex PCR; TCRdb's copy has only in-frame clones and leaves some out. Here the sample spans 40,000 to 50,000 clones, approximately 94% being singletons. The sample consisted of blood. The receptors stem from a man aged 60 to 69 in good health. The CDR3 runs from the conserved cysteine through the conserved F or W. Each record gives: V gene, J gene, CDR3 protein.

V gene: TRBV5-8; J gene: TRBJ2-5; CDR3 protein: CASSLGGRARETQYF
V gene: TRBV28; J gene: TRBJ2-2; CDR3 protein: CASSLAGANTGELFF
V gene: TRBV5-8; J gene: TRBJ2-5; CDR3 protein: CASSLGQTQETQYF
V gene: TRBV9; J gene: TRBJ2-3; CDR3 protein: CASGPTAVSTDTQYF
V gene: TRBV6-4; J gene: TRBJ2-1; CDR3 protein: CASSIQGASYNEQFF
V gene: TRBV27; J gene: TRBJ2-7; CDR3 protein: CASSSLTRVGYEQYF
V gene: TRBV10-3; J gene: TRBJ2-5; CDR3 protein: CATLPGQGQETQYF
V gene: TRBV5-4; J gene: TRBJ1-1; CDR3 protein: CASSIIGRVGNTEAFF
V gene: TRBV10-3; J gene: TRBJ2-3; CDR3 protein: CAISRGADTQYF
V gene: TRBV7-9; J gene: TRBJ1-2; CDR3 protein: CASSGAGYGYTF
V gene: TRBV11-2; J gene: TRBJ2-2; CDR3 protein: CASSLGRGNTGELFF
V gene: TRBV18; J gene: TRBJ1-1; CDR3 protein: CASSPRGATEAFF
V gene: TRBV28; J gene: TRBJ1-4; CDR3 protein: CASNFPGQGGEKLFF
V gene: TRBV19; J gene: TRBJ1-5; CDR3 protein: CASSIEDRGQHF
V gene: TRBV19; J gene: TRBJ1-1; CDR3 protein: CASSIATGMNTEAFF
V gene: TRBV28; J gene: TRBJ2-5; CDR3 protein: CASSSQWDGGGLAGGLGLETQYF
V gene: TRBV28; J gene: TRBJ2-7; CDR3 protein: CASSYRGSSYF
V gene: TRBV24-1; J gene: TRBJ2-3; CDR3 protein: CATSDPTSGSTDTQYF
V gene: TRBV7-2; J gene: TRBJ2-3; CDR3 protein: CASSPSGRYSNTQYF
V gene: TRBV7-7; J gene: TRBJ2-2; CDR3 protein: CASSLGSTGELFF
V gene: TRBV6-1; J gene: TRBJ1-5; CDR3 protein: CASSEFSGTGSIGSNQPQHF
V gene: TRBV28; J gene: TRBJ2-1; CDR3 protein: CASSLPAGRVAGVNEQFF
V gene: TRBV18; J gene: TRBJ2-7; CDR3 protein: CASSPETRDNTYEQYF
V gene: TRBV27; J gene: TRBJ2-7; CDR3 protein: CASSLTGLTLSYEQYF
V gene: TRBV5-4; J gene: TRBJ2-3; CDR3 protein: CASSLARDRSSDTQYF
V gene: TRBV5-6; J gene: TRBJ1-5; CDR3 protein: CASSLDPGEDQPQHF
V gene: TRBV6-5; J gene: TRBJ1-2; CDR3 protein: CASSYSIGSYGYTF
V gene: TRBV28; J gene: TRBJ2-7; CDR3 protein: CASSLRLEIYEQYF
V gene: TRBV2; J gene: TRBJ2-6; CDR3 protein: CASSSDRFSGANVLTF
V gene: TRBV6-1; J gene: TRBJ1-1; CDR3 protein: CASSEGRGNTEAFF
V gene: TRBV10-3; J gene: TRBJ2-3; CDR3 protein: CAISEFWREGQHTDTQYF
V gene: TRBV27; J gene: TRBJ2-7; CDR3 protein: CASSPLAGVNEQYF
V gene: TRBV19; J gene: TRBJ1-2; CDR3 protein: CASSPGSNRIGYGYTF
V gene: TRBV28; J gene: TRBJ1-5; CDR3 protein: CASKFRDSNQPQHF
V gene: TRBV30; J gene: TRBJ2-7; CDR3 protein: CAWSLASYEQYF
V gene: TRBV7-7; J gene: TRBJ2-3; CDR3 protein: CASSLGGSGGPTDTQYF
V gene: TRBV28; J gene: TRBJ2-2; CDR3 protein: CASLISGGYTGELFF
V gene: TRBV18; J gene: TRBJ1-4; CDR3 protein: CASSSVGGAPNEKLFF
V gene: TRBV5-6; J gene: TRBJ2-2; CDR3 protein: CASSLGSNTGELFF
V gene: TRBV30; J gene: TRBJ1-6; CDR3 protein: CAWSAGQGPNSPLHF
V gene: TRBV6-5; J gene: TRBJ1-4; CDR3 protein: CASNGRTNEKLFF
V gene: TRBV7-9; J gene: TRBJ1-2; CDR3 protein: CASSTSGRGSDGYTF
V gene: TRBV2; J gene: TRBJ1-5; CDR3 protein: CASSWTGLSNQPQHF
V gene: TRBV6-5; J gene: TRBJ1-5; CDR3 protein: CASSLHLNQPQHF
V gene: TRBV18; J gene: TRBJ2-5; CDR3 protein: CASSPTVGAQETQYF
V gene: TRBV11-2; J gene: TRBJ2-5; CDR3 protein: CASTYLAGGQETQYF
V gene: TRBV28; J gene: TRBJ1-4; CDR3 protein: CASSSSRQGTEKLFF
V gene: TRBV5-8; J gene: TRBJ1-3; CDR3 protein: CASRPHSGNTIYF
V gene: TRBV13; J gene: TRBJ2-5; CDR3 protein: CASSLVGLAGVQETQYF
V gene: TRBV3-1/TRBV3-2; J gene: TRBJ2-7; CDR3 protein: CASSQASYEQYF
V gene: TRBV15; J gene: TRBJ1-1; CDR3 protein: CATSRGMNTEAFF
V gene: TRBV9; J gene: TRBJ2-1; CDR3 protein: CASSVRQEYNEQFF
V gene: TRBV6-1; J gene: TRBJ2-1; CDR3 protein: CASSESYNEQFF